Presented here are 5 T cell receptor beta chains from one specimen sequenced in a study of cytomegalovirus exposure and HLA in healthy donors (dated by TCRdb to 2016 to 2017). Library method: the immunoSEQ multiplex PCR assay. A mixture of 60 forward primers for TCR Vbeta segments and 13 reverse primers for TCR Jbeta segments was used in the multiplex PCR. This immuneACCESS table, as held by TCRdb, lists in-frame sequences with V and J called but not all clones. Of the missing ones, under half trace to an unresolved V gene in checked studies; the others have no known cause. In this sample the table shows around 130,000 clones, around 70% of which occur a single time. The ten largest account for roughly 1.7% of the sample. Sequencing was done on a sample of PBMCs. The source is a woman in her 30s in good health and CMV-seronegative.

V is TRBV6-1 and J is TRBJ2-7, with 7 bases fitting TRBD2. Germline trimming cut 2 bases from V and 3 bases from J; bases unmatched to any gene: 4. Germline CDR1 is MNHNS and CDR2 is SASEGT. This CDR3 has 14 amino acids. CDR3 bases: TGTGCCAGCAGTGAAATGGGGGGGTACTACGAGCAGTACGTC. Residues: CASSEMGGYYEQYV.

The chain is built from TRBV28 and TRBJ1-2; D gene uncertain. This CDR3 comprises 14 residues. CDR1 is MDHEN, CDR2 SYDVKM, per germline. V lost 5 bases to trimming and J lost 8 bases, with 18 bases between them. CDR3 protein: CASSDRASGGGYTF. DNA for the CDR3: TGTGCCAGCAGTGATCGGGCCTCGGGAGGAGGCTACACCTTC.

The rearrangement joins TRBV7-9 to TRBJ2-5, with TRBD1 matching 7 bases. V shed 5 bases, J shed 11 bases, and the junction held 17 bases outside the gene matches. CDR1 is SEHNR, CDR2 FQNEAQ, per germline (reference sequence). CDR3 length: 15 amino acids. The CDR3 nucleotides read TGTGCCAGCAGCCCACCCCAGACAGGGTCCGTGGGGCAGTACTTC. Translation: CASSPPQTGSVGQYF.

This clone appeared a few times. Other nucleotide sequences in the sample specify the same CDR3. The gene calls are TRBV7-9 and TRBJ1-1; 7 bases fit TRBD1. The V segment lost 2 bases and the J segment 3 bases; nucleotides outside the gene matches: 3. The length of the CDR3 is 14 residues. Looked up from germline, CDR1 is SEHNR and CDR2 is FQNEAQ (reference sequence). The CDR3 loop is CASSLRGLDTEAFF. For the CDR3, the DNA is TGTGCCAGCAGCTTAAGGGGGCTGGACACTGAAGCTTTCTTT.

This clone was seen a handful of times. J is TRBJ2-3 and V is TRBV5-1, with 13 bases lining up with TRBD2. The CDR3 has 17 amino acids. The germline V gene has CDR1 SGHRS and CDR2 YFSETQ. The trim removed 4 bases at V and 3 bases at J, leaving 8 bases unmatched. The CDR3 coding sequence is TGCGCCAGCAGCCCGAACCCGGGACTAGCGGGAACAGATACGCAGTATTTT. The encoded protein is CASSPNPGLAGTDTQYF.